This T cell receptor beta chain is drawn from a study of vaccination and CD4 T cells after COVID-19. About the research overall: Participants, all vaccine recipients, received two doses of either BNT162b2 or mRNA-1273.

TCRdb re-derived calls from the PCR reads in MiXCR, one entry per CDR3 protein. This sample has about 18,000 distinct CDR3 sequences, with approximately 62% found just once. Positivity by PCR occurred from March to December 2020, a period that predated US Alpha, Beta and Delta variants. V was pared by 6 bases and J by 2 bases, with 7 bases of the junction left unmatched. There are 16 residues in the CDR3. CDR1 and CDR2 (germline): MDHEN, SYDVKM. The rearrangement joins TRBV28 to TRBJ2-6, with 7 bases identical to TRBD1. This material consisted of CD4+ T cells from blood, taken after SARS-CoV-2 vaccination. The TCR was taken from a human donor who had recovered from COVID-19. This CDR3 reads CASSHRTGAGANVLTF. In DNA form, the CDR3 reads TGTGCCAGCAGCCATCGAACAGGGGCTGGGGCCAACGTCCTGACTTTC.